This entry lists 3 T cell receptor beta chains sequenced from one sample in a study of cytomegalovirus exposure and HLA in healthy donors. The PCR used 60 Vbeta and 13 Jbeta primers. Some clones are missing from TCRdb's copy, which holds only in-frame ones; the method was immunoSEQ multiplex PCR. The sample holds about 140,000 clones; roughly 65% are singletons and the top ten take 1.5% to 2%. The sample comprised PBMCs. These receptors originate from a woman under 40 in good health and CMV-seronegative.

This clone was observed a few times. The chain couples TRBV5-6 to TRBJ1-1, with D possibly being TRBD1 (5 bases). Germline CDR1 SGHDT, CDR2 YYEEEE. With 0 bases removed from V and 1 base from J, the gap between germline ends came to 7 bases. CDR3 length equals 14 residues. CDR3 sequence reads: CASSLGQRNTEAFF. The CDR3 DNA reads TGTGCCAGCAGCTTGGGACAGAGGAACACTGAAGCTTTCTTT.

The V gene is TRBV6-1, the J gene TRBJ2-2, with 11 positions matching TRBD2. The CDR3 sequence is 14 residues long. CDR1 is MNHNS and CDR2 is SASEGT in the germline V gene. V lost 6 bases, J lost 6 bases, and 3 bases stayed unmatched. CDR3 amino acids: CASRVGLAAGELFF. The CDR3 DNA is TGTGCCAGCAGAGTGGGACTAGCGGCCGGGGAGCTGTTTTTT.

This clone has only one observation. This sequence joins TRBV14 and TRBJ1-1, with a weak D call TRBD1 (5 bases). Trimming shortened V by 6 bases and J by 2 bases, and 19 bases separated the two germline ends. This CDR3 contains 16 residues. Germline-derived CDR1 and CDR2 are SGHDN and FVKESK. The CDR3 here is CASSPQNTGVNTEAFF. The CDR3 DNA reads TGTGCCAGCAGTCCACAAAACACAGGTGTAAACACTGAAGCTTTCTTT.